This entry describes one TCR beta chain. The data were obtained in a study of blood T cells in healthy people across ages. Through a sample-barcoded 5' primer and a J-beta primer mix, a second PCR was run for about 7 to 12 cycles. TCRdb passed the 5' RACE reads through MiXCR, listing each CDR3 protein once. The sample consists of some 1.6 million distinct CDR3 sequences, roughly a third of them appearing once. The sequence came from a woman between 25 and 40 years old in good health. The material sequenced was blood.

CDR3 nucleotides: TGCGCCATCAAACAGCGGGGTTTGGGGACCCAGTACTTC. As protein: CAIKQRGLGTQYF. The chain uses TRBV10-2 and TRBJ2-7; 7 bases line up with TRBD2. The J call is in doubt because the DNA end fits TRBJ2-5 better. The CDR3 contains 13 residues. CDR1 WSHSY and CDR2 SAAADI come from the germline V gene.